This T cell receptor (beta chain) originates from a study of PD-L1 blockade in urothelial cancer. Study details: In the patient group, about 85% of the roughly 29 were males with bladder-origin urothelial cancer. Per blood sample, T cells had a median of roughly 150,000.

The table came from immunoSEQ multiplex PCR; TCRdb's copy has only in-frame clones and leaves some out. The sample holds about 84,000 clones, 82% seen once. V was shortened by 2 bases and J by 0 bases, with 11 bases between the two germline ends. From germline, CDR1 is SQVTM and CDR2 ANQGSEA. This CDR3 is built from 15 residues. Each patient gave between 1 and 8 samples, pretreatment and on-treatment. This clone was detected once. This TCR derives from a man in his 70s with urothelial cancer. The rearrangement joins TRBV29-1 to TRBJ2-1; D is ambiguous. The material sequenced was PBMCs, taken around atezolizumab (anti-PD-L1) treatment. The CDR3 here is CSVEPQVGSYNEQFF. The CDR3, as DNA: TGCAGCGTTGAACCCCAGGTTGGCTCCTACAATGAGCAGTTCTTC.